These 3 T cell receptor beta chains came from one sample sequenced in a study of T cells in localized non-small cell lung cancer (dated by TCRdb to the early 2020s). Library preparation employed the immunoSEQ multiplex PCR assay. Drawn from immuneACCESS, this table holds only the in-frame rearrangements with V and J called that TCRdb kept. Clones are partly lost; checked studies trace under half to an unresolved V gene and leave the rest unexplained. This sample comprises 7,000 to 9,500 clones, about nine tenths of them detected only once. Around 2.4% of the sample is held by the ten biggest clonotypes. This material consisted of peripheral blood, taken before any cancer treatment. Receptors originate from a female donor older than 55 with stage II squamous cell lung carcinoma.

The chain couples TRBV5-5 to TRBJ2-5, with D possibly matching TRBD1 (6 bases). The germline V gene encodes CDR1 SGHKS and CDR2 YYEKEE (reference sequence). V was shortened by 3 bases and J by 5 bases, with 14 bases between the two germline ends. This CDR3 region has 14 residues. The CDR3 DNA is TGTGCCAGCAGCTCTGGGTCGGGACACGAGACCCAGTACTTC. Its translation is CASSSGSGHETQYF.

The rearrangement links TRBV19 to TRBJ1-6, with a possible D match to TRBD1 (6 bases). Germline CDR1 LNHDA, CDR2 SQIVND (reference sequence). There are 15 residues in the CDR3. Trimming took 5 bases from V and 10 from J, leaving 18 bases between them. The CDR3 spells CASSPQGTIQSPLHF. The CDR3 DNA sequence: TGTGCCAGTAGTCCACAGGGCACAATTCAGTCACCCCTCCACTTT.

The chain links TRBV2 to TRBJ2-3, with a possible D match to TRBD2 (6 bases). CDR1 SNHLY and CDR2 FYNNEI come from the germline V gene. The CDR3 length is 15 residues. The V gene lost 8 bases and the J gene lost 2 bases, with 17 bases spanning the gap. CDR3 residues: CASRASGVVTDTQYF. The CDR3 DNA follows: TGTGCCAGCCGAGCTTCGGGGGTTGTCACAGATACGCAGTATTTT.